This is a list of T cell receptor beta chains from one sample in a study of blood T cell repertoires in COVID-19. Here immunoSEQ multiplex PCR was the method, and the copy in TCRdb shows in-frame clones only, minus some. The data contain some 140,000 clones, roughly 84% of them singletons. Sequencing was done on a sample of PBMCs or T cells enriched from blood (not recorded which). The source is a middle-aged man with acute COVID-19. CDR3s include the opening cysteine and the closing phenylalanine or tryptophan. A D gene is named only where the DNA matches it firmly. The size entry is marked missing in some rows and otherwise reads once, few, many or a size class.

cdr3_aa: CASSQSFSGGAGKGPEQFF
cdr3_nt: TGTGCCAGCAGCCAATCCTTTAGCGGGGGGGCCGGCAAGGGTCCTGAGCAGTTCTTC
v_call: TRBV3-1/TRBV3-2
clone_size: few
j_call: TRBJ2-1
d_call: TRBD2

cdr3_aa: CASSHEGGRQGQETQYF
cdr3_nt: TGTGCCAGCAGCCACGAAGGGGGGAGACAGGGGCAGGAGACCCAGTACTTC
v_call: TRBV9
clone_size: once
j_call: TRBJ2-5
d_call: TRBD1

cdr3_aa: CASSVSGIEDTQYF
cdr3_nt: TGTGCCAGCAGCGTAAGCGGGATCGAAGATACGCAGTATTTT
v_call: TRBV9
clone_size: -
j_call: TRBJ2-3
d_call: TRBD2

cdr3_aa: CASSQGASYTF
cdr3_nt: TGTGCCAGCAGTCAGGGTGCTAGCTACACCTTC
v_call: TRBV6-2/TRBV6-3
clone_size: -
j_call: TRBJ1-2
d_call: -

cdr3_aa: CSVEGAGGPQHF
cdr3_nt: TGCAGCGTTGAAGGTGCGGGGGGCCCCCAGCATTTT
v_call: TRBV29-1
clone_size: -
j_call: TRBJ1-5
d_call: -

cdr3_aa: CATSREGRGNSPLHF
cdr3_nt: TGTGCCACCAGCAGGGAGGGCAGGGGGAATTCACCCCTCCACTTT
v_call: TRBV15
clone_size: once
j_call: TRBJ1-6
d_call: TRBD1

cdr3_aa: CASSPLGGREGEQFF
cdr3_nt: TGTGCCAGCAGCCCCCTCGGCGGGAGAGAAGGTGAGCAGTTCTTC
v_call: TRBV6-2/TRBV6-3
clone_size: -
j_call: TRBJ2-1
d_call: TRBD2

cdr3_aa: CASSLHPTRRGMAETQYF
cdr3_nt: TGTGCCAGCAGCTTACACCCCACCCGGCGGGGAATGGCGGAGACCCAGTACTTC
v_call: TRBV7-2
clone_size: -
j_call: TRBJ2-5
d_call: -

cdr3_aa: CAWSQGTNEKLFF
cdr3_nt: TGTGCCTGGAGCCAGGGGACTAATGAAAAACTGTTTTTT
v_call: TRBV30
clone_size: -
j_call: TRBJ1-4
d_call: -

cdr3_aa: CASSGSPGGTDTQYF
cdr3_nt: TGCGCCAGCAGCGGCAGCCCAGGGGGCACAGATACGCAGTATTTT
v_call: TRBV5-1
clone_size: -
j_call: TRBJ2-3
d_call: -

cdr3_aa: CATSRDQWGGLGAFF
cdr3_nt: TGTGCCACCAGCAGAGATCAGTGGGGGGGTTTAGGAGCTTTCTTT
v_call: TRBV15
clone_size: -
j_call: TRBJ1-1
d_call: -

cdr3_aa: CASSLAVYNEQFF
cdr3_nt: TGCGCCAGCAGCTTGGCGGTATACAATGAGCAGTTCTTC
v_call: TRBV5-1
clone_size: -
j_call: TRBJ2-1
d_call: -

cdr3_aa: CASSPAGSEGTQYF
cdr3_nt: TGTGCCAGCTCACCAGCGGGGAGCGAGGGGACCCAGTACTTC
v_call: TRBV18
clone_size: -
j_call: TRBJ2-5
d_call: -

cdr3_aa: CASRPGEASSGNTIYF
cdr3_nt: TGTGCCAGCAGACCTGGGGAGGCGAGCTCTGGAAACACCATATATTTT
v_call: TRBV3-1/TRBV3-2
clone_size: -
j_call: TRBJ1-3
d_call: -

cdr3_aa: CASSAGREGFQETQYF
cdr3_nt: TGCGCCAGCAGCGCGGGGCGGGAGGGATTCCAAGAGACCCAGTACTTC
v_call: TRBV5-1
clone_size: -
j_call: TRBJ2-5
d_call: TRBD2

cdr3_aa: CASSPGQDYEQYF
cdr3_nt: TGTGCCAGCTCACCAGGACAGGACTACGAGCAGTACTTC
v_call: TRBV18
clone_size: once
j_call: TRBJ2-7
d_call: TRBD1

cdr3_aa: CASSFFPQREKYNEQFF
cdr3_nt: TGTGCCAGCAGTTTTTTCCCTCAGAGGGAGAAATACAATGAGCAGTTCTTC
v_call: TRBV27
clone_size: -
j_call: TRBJ2-1
d_call: -

cdr3_aa: CASSIGGRETQYF
cdr3_nt: TGTGCCAGTAGTATTGGGGGCCGGGAGACCCAGTACTTC
v_call: TRBV19
clone_size: once
j_call: TRBJ2-5
d_call: -